This T cell receptor (beta chain) was obtained from a study of cytomegalovirus exposure and HLA in healthy donors. General study findings and limits: Prior analysis indicated that the majority of TCR beta V segments exhibited productivity approximately 87% or approximately 30% of the time. Reports indicated that the classifier achieved high specificity and sensitivity in diagnosing cytomegalovirus status.

A note on this clone: Antigen unknown.

PCR employed 60 Vbeta and 13 Jbeta primers. Measured with immunoSEQ multiplex PCR; TCRdb has only the in-frame clones, and not every one. The listing records 38,000 or so clones. The source is a young man in good health and CMV-seronegative. The specimen was PBMCs.

The CDR3 region has the DNA TGTGCCAGCAGCCCAGGCCCGTTGGGTTCCTACGAGCAGTACTTC. Its translation: CASSPGPLGSYEQYF. This sequence joins TRBV14 and TRBJ2-7; D unclear. This CDR3 is built from 15 residues. CDR1 and CDR2 from the germline V gene are SGHDN and FVKESK. The V and J ends lost 4 bases and 1 base respectively, with 14 bases between them.